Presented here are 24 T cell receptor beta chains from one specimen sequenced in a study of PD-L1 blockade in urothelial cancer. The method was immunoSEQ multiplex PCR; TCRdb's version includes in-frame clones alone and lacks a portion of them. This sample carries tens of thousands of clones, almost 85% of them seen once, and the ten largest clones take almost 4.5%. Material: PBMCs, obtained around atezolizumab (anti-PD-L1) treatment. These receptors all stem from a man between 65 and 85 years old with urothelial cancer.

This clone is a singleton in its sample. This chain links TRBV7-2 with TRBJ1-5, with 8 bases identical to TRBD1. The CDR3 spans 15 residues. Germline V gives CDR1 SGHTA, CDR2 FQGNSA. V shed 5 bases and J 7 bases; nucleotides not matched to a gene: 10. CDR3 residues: CASSEATGEGQPQHF. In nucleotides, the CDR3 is TGTGCCAGCAGCGAAGCGACAGGGGAGGGCCAGCCCCAGCATTTT.

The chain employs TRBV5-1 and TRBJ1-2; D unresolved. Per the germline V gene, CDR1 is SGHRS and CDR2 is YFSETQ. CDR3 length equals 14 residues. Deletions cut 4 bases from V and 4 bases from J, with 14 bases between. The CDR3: CASSLGGGTYGYTF. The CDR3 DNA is TGCGCCAGCAGCCTGGGTGGCGGCACCTATGGCTACACCTTC.

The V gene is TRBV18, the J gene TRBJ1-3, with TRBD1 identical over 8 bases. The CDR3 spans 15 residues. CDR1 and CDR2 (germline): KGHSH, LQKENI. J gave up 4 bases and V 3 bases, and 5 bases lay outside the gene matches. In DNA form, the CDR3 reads TGTGCCAGCTCACCGGACAGGGATCGAGGAAACACCATATATTTT. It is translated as CASSPDRDRGNTIYF. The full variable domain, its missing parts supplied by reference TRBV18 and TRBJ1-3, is NAGVMQNPRHLVRRRGQEARLRCSPMKGHSHVYWYRQLPEEGLKFMVYLQKENIIDESGMPKERFSAEFPKEGPSILRIQQVVRGDSAAYFCASSPDRDRGNTIYFGEGSWLTVV.

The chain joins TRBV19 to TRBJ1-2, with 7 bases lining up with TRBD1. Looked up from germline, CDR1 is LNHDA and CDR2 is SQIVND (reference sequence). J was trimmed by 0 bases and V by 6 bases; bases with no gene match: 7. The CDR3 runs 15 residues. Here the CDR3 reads CASSRGQGANYGYTF. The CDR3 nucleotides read TGTGCCAGTAGCCGCGGCCAGGGGGCTAACTATGGCTACACCTTC.

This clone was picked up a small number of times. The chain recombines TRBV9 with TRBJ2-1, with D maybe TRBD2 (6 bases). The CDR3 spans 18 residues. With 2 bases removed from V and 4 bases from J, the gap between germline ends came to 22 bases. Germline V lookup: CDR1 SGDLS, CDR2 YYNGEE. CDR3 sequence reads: CASSVGDFLSGLYNEQFF. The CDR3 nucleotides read TGTGCCAGCAGCGTCGGGGACTTCCTCTCGGGGTTGTACAATGAGCAGTTCTTC.

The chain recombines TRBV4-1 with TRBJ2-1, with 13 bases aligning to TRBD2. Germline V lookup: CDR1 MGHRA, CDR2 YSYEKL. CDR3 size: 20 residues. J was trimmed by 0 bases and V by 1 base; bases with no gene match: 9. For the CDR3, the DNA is TGCGCCAGCAGCCAAGGTGGGACTAGCGGGATCTGGCCCTCCTACAATGAGCAGTTCTTC. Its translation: CASSQGGTSGIWPSYNEQFF.

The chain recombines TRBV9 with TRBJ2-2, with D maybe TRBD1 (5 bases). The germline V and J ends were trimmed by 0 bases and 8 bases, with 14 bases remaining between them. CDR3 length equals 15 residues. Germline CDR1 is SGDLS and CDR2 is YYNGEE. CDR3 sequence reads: CASSVVTGVGGELFF. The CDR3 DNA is TGTGCCAGCAGCGTAGTTACAGGAGTGGGGGGGGAGCTGTTTTTT.

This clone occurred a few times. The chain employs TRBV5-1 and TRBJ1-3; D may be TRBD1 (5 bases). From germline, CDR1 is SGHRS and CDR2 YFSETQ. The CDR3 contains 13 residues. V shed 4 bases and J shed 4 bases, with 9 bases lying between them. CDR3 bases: TGCGCCAGCAGCGGGGACTGGGGAAACACCATATATTTT. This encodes CASSGDWGNTIYF.

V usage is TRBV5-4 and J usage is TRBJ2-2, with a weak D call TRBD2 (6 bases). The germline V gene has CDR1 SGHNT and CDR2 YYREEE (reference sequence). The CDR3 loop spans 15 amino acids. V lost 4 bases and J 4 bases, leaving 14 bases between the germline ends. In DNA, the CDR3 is TGTGCCAGCAGCCCATCTGGGGGGTTCACCGGGGAGCTGTTTTTT. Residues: CASSPSGGFTGELFF.

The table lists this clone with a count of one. DNA for the CDR3: TGTGCCAGTAGTATTGGGACTAGCGGCTACAATGAGCAGTTCTTC. Protein sequence: CASSIGTSGYNEQFF. The rearrangement uses TRBV19 and TRBJ2-1; 11 nucleotides align to TRBD2. The CDR3 contains 15 residues. The junction had 1 base not matched to a gene; V was cut back by 3 bases and J by 3 bases. Germline lookup yields CDR1 LNHDA and CDR2 SQIVND (reference sequence).

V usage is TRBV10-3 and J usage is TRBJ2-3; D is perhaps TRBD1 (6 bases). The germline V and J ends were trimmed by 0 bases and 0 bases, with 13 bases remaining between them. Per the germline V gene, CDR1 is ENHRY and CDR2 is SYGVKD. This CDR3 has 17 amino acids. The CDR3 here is CAISESGRQASTDTQYF. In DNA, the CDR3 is TGTGCCATCAGTGAGTCAGGGCGACAGGCTAGCACAGATACGCAGTATTTT.

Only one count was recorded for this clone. CDR3 nucleotide sequence: TGTGCCAGCTCATCGACTAGCGGGAGGAGAGAGACCCAGTACTTC. This codes for CASSSTSGRRETQYF. The rearrangement links TRBV18 to TRBJ2-5, with 13 positions matching TRBD2. J was trimmed by 4 bases and V by 5 bases; bases with no gene match: 4. CDR1 is KGHSH and CDR2 is LQKENI in the germline V gene. The CDR3 is 15 amino acids.

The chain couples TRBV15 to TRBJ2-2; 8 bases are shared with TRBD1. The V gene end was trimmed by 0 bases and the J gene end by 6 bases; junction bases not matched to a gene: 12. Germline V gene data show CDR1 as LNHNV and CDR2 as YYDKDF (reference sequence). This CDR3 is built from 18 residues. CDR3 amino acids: CATSRDLRQGAGPGELFF. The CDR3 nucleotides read TGTGCCACCAGCAGAGATCTCAGGCAGGGGGCGGGCCCCGGGGAGCTGTTTTTT.

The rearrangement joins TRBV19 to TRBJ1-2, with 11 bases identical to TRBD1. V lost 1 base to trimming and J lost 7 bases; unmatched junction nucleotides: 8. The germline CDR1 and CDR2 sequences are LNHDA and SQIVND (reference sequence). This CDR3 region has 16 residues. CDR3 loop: CASSIAAGQGASGYTF. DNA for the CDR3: TGTGCCAGTAGTATAGCCGCCGGACAGGGGGCTTCTGGCTACACCTTC. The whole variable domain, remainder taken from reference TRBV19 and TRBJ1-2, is DGGITQSPKYLFRKEGQNVTLSCEQNLNHDAMYWYRQDPGQGLRLIYYSQIVNDFQKGDIAEGYSVSREKKESFPLTVTSAQKNPTAFYLCASSIAAGQGASGYTFGSGTRLTVV.

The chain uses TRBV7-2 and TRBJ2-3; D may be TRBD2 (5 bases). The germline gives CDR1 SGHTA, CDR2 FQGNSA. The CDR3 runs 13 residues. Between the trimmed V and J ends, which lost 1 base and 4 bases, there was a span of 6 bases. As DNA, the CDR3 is TGTGCCAGCAGCTTAGAGCGGCCAGATACGCAGTATTTT. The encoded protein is CASSLERPDTQYF.

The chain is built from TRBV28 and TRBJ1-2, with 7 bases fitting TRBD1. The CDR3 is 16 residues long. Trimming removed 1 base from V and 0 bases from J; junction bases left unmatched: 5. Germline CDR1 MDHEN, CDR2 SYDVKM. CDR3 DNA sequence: TGTGCCAGCAGTTTATTTGGGACAGCGTCTAACTATGGCTACACCTTC. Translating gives CASSLFGTASNYGYTF.

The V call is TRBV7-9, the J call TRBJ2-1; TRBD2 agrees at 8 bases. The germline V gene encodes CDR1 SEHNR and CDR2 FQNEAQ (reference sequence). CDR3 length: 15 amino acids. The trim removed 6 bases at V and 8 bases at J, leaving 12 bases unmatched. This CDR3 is CASRWRSGSNDEQFF. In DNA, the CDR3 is TGTGCCAGCAGGTGGAGAAGCGGGAGCAATGATGAGCAGTTCTTC. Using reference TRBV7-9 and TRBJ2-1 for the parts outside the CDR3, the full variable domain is DTGVSQNPRHKITKRGQNVTFRCDPISEHNRLYWYRQTLGQGPEFLTYFQNEAQLEKSRLLSDRFSAERPKGSFSTLEIQRTEQGDSAMYLCASRWRSGSNDEQFFGPGTRLTVL.

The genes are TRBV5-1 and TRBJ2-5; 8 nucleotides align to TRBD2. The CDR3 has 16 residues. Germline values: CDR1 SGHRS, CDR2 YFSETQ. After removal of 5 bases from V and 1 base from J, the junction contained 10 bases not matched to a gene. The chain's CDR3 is CASSPGGALSQETQYF. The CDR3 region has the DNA TGCGCCAGCAGTCCGGGGGGGGCCTTATCCCAAGAGACCCAGTACTTC.

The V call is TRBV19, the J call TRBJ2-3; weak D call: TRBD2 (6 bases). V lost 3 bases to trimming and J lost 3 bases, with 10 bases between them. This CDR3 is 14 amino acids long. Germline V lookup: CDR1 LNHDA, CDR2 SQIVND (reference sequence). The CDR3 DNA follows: TGTGCCAGTAGTATCATCCTAGCGACAGATACGCAGTATTTT. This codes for CASSIILATDTQYF.

The CDR3 DNA follows: TGTGCCAGCAGTGAAATCAGGGAAGGGCAGACCCAGTACTTC. Translating gives CASSEIREGQTQYF. The chain employs TRBV2 and TRBJ2-5; D perhaps matches TRBD1 (5 bases). Germline assignment: CDR1 SNHLY and CDR2 FYNNEI. The CDR3 totals 14 residues. Trimming cost V 2 bases and J 6 bases, with 13 bases left between them. Full variable domain (missing parts from reference TRBV2 and TRBJ2-5): EPEVTQTPSHQVTQMGQEVILRCVPISNHLYFYWYRQILGQKVEFLVSFYNNEISEKSEIFDDQFSVERPDGSNFTLKIRSTKLEDSAMYFCASSEIREGQTQYFGPGTRLLVL.

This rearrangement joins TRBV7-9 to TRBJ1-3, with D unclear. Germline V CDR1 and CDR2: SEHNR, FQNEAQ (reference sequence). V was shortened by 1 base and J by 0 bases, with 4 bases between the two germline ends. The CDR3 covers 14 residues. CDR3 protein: CASSLGVSGNTIYF. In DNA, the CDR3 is TGTGCCAGCAGCTTAGGCGTCTCTGGAAACACCATATATTTT. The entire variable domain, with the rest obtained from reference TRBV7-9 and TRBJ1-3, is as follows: DTGVSQNPRHKITKRGQNVTFRCDPISEHNRLYWYRQTLGQGPEFLTYFQNEAQLEKSRLLSDRFSAERPKGSFSTLEIQRTEQGDSAMYLCASSLGVSGNTIYFGEGSWLTVV.

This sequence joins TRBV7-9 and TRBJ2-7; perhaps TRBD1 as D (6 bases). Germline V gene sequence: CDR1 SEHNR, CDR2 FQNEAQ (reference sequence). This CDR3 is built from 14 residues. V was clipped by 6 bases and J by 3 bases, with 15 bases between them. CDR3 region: CASSSRDNLYEQYF. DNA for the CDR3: TGTGCCAGCAGTTCCCGGGACAACCTCTACGAGCAGTACTTC.

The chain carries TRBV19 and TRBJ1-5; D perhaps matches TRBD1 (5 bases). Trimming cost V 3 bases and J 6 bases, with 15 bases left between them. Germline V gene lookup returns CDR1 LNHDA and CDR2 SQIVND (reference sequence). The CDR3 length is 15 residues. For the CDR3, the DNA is TGTGCCAGTAGTATCGGAGAAAGGGGAACTCAGCCCCAGCATTTT. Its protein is CASSIGERGTQPQHF.

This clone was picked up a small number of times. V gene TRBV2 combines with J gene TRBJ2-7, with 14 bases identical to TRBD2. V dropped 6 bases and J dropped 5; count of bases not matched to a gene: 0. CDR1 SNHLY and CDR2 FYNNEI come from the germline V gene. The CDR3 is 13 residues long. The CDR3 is CASRGLAGDEQYF. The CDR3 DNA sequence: TGTGCCAGCAGGGGACTAGCGGGAGACGAGCAGTACTTC.